This entry is about one TCR beta chain. Sequenced by immunoSEQ multiplex PCR; TCRdb stores in-frame clones only, minus some. The sample has hundreds of thousands of clones; more than 75% are singletons. The data were obtained in a study of shared T cell receptors in the human thymus. CDR1 is SGHRS and CDR2 is YFSETQ in the germline V gene. Trimming removed 2 bases at V and 3 bases at J, with 10 bases between. The CDR3 is 14 residues long. The same specimen was also included in a second study, on human thymus T cells. That work contributes: Those donating were healthy Finnish infants in corrective surgery for congenital heart defects. From resections taken during corrective heart surgery, the thymus tissue was obtained. Gene usage (both V and J) appeared biased in thymic and blood repertoires. Related studies found that unrelated individuals share highly overlapping thymic repertoires.

The rearrangement links TRBV5-1 to TRBJ2-3; D not certain. This TCR was sampled from a boy less than two years old with a congenital heart defect. Input material: thymocytes. CDR3: CASSFSSTTDTQYF. The CDR3 nucleotides are TGCGCCAGCAGCTTTAGCTCTACAACAGATACGCAGTATTTT.